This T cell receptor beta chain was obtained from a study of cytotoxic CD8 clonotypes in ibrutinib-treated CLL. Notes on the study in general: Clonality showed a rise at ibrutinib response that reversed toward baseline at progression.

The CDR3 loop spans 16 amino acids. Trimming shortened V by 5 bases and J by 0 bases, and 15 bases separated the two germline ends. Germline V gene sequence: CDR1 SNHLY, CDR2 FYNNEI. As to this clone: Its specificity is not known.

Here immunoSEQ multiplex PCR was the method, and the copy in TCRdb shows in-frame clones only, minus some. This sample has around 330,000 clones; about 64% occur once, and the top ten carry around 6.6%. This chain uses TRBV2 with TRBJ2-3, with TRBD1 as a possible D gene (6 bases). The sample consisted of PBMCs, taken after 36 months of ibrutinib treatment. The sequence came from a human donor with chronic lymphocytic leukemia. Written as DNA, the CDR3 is TGTGCCAGCAGTATCAACACAGGGCTTAGCACAGATACGCAGTATTTT. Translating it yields CASSINTGLSTDTQYF.